The subject of this entry is one TCR beta chain. This clone's antigen is unknown. No much larger clone is present one base from it, and per-base qualities are unavailable. The trial excluded patients who had a history of autoimmune disease or were on systemic immunosuppression. Peripheral blood for TCR sequencing was drawn from every dose cohort at baseline, at cycle 4 day 1 and at cycle 7 day 1. The samples were drawn from a first-in-human, open-label, multicenter phase I dose-escalation trial of ivuxolimab. The trial enrolled adults with locally advanced or metastatic head and neck squamous cell, hepatocellular, melanoma or renal cell carcinoma. Before TCR sequencing, CD4+ T cells and CD8+ T cells were sorted from peripheral blood as separate populations. V is cut by 3 bases and J by 1 base, and the space between the germline ends is 13 bases. The CDR3, cysteine through phenylalanine, is 17 amino acids long. Only the CDR3 portion is preserved as DNA: 51 bases, with reading frame beginning at the first base. Reading the germline V gene (reference sequence) gives CDR1 LNHDA and CDR2 SQIVND.

The data were taken from a study of OX40 agonist ivuxolimab in advanced cancers. Background on the whole study: Ivuxolimab, which targeted the costimulatory receptor OX40 (CD134), was an agonistic, fully human IgG2 monoclonal antibody. Intravenous ivuxolimab was administered to patients every 2 weeks at six dose levels: 0.01, 0.1, 0.3, 1.5, 3 and 10 mg/kg. Of the 50 to 55 patients in dose escalation, 19 had hepatocellular carcinoma, some 15 had melanoma, 9 had renal cell carcinoma and 9 had head and neck cancer. The dose-escalation cohort was about 87% male with a mean age of about 58 years, ranging from roughly 20 to 80. Prior anti-PD-1, anti-PD-L1 or anti-CTLA-4 therapy was permitted, and 30% to 45% of dose-escalation patients had received checkpoint inhibitors. Partial responses were achieved by three dose-escalation patients, of whom one had hepatocellular carcinoma and two had cutaneous melanoma. Peripheral TCRbeta sequencing aimed to test whether ivuxolimab altered TCR sequence diversity and caused clonal T-cell expansion. The paper covers the monotherapy dose-escalation part of the phase I ivuxolimab trial, which included N ≈ 50 patients. What the work shows at the level of the full study, not this receptor alone: Low levels of normalized T-cell clonal expansion were also seen in some patients who did not respond. After ivuxolimab, expanded clones were on average more numerous among CD8+ T cells than among CD4+ T cells. At doses of 0.1 to 3.0 mg/kg, clonal expansion of both CD4+ and CD8+ T cells in blood was seen between baseline and week 6. In the 0.1-3.0 mg/kg groups, partial responders had among the lowest normalized peripheral clonal expansion, particularly in CD8+ T cells. Which antigens the clonally expanded peripheral T cells were specific for was not determined.

Genomic DNA was extracted from sorted cells for sequencing of the TCRbeta CDR3 region. The immunoSEQ Assay was used for sequencing of TCRbeta CDR3 regions. This immuneACCESS table, as held by TCRdb, lists in-frame sequences with V and J called but not all clones. Of the missing ones, under half trace to an unresolved V gene in checked studies; the others have no known cause. Present in this sample are roughly 60,000 clones, over 80% of which were seen just once. The top ten hold around 30% of the sample. The sequencing used CD4+ or CD8+ T cells sorted from blood, collected in a trial of the OX40 agonist ivuxolimab. The TCR was taken from an adult with an advanced solid tumor such as melanoma, head and neck, liver or kidney cancer. The V and J segments used are TRBV19 and TRBJ2-6; the D region may be TRBD1 or TRBD2, each matching 5 bases equally. This receptor has the CDR3 CASSMGPSGSGANVLTF. The nucleotides read TGTGCCAGTAGTATGGGACCGAGCGGATCTGGGGCCAACGTCCTGACTTTC.